The 28 T cell receptor beta chains reported below all come from one sample, sequenced in a study of cytomegalovirus exposure and HLA in healthy donors. Both 60 Vbeta primers and 13 Jbeta primers went into the PCR. Sequencing used immunoSEQ multiplex PCR; TCRdb keeps in-frame clones, though not all of them. The profile shows 60,000 or so clones, approximately 80% of them singletons. The sample was PBMCs. The receptors come from a woman aged 40 to 50 in good health and CMV-seropositive.

The CDR3 spells CASSEGRANQPQHF. The CDR3 region has the DNA TGTGCCAGCAGTGAGGGCAGGGCAAATCAGCCCCAGCATTTT. This chain connects TRBV2 to TRBJ1-5; tentatively, D is TRBD1 (5 bases). Germline V gives CDR1 SNHLY, CDR2 FYNNEI. The CDR3 has 14 amino acids. V shed 3 bases and J shed 4 bases, with 10 bases lying between them.

The chain employs TRBV6-5 and TRBJ1-1, with D perhaps TRBD1 (6 bases). V was cut by 0 bases and J by 4 bases, with 12 bases left in between. Germline CDR1 is MNHEY and CDR2 is SVGAGI. This CDR3 is built from 15 residues. DNA of the CDR3: TGTGCCAGCAGTTACTCAGGGGGTCTGGCCACTGAAGCTTTCTTT. Translation: CASSYSGGLATEAFF.

This clone turned up a few times. The V gene is TRBV6-5, the J gene TRBJ2-1; 10 positions match TRBD1. CDR1 MNHEY and CDR2 SVGAGI come from the germline V gene. This CDR3 spans 15 amino acids. Trimming at V came to 4 bases and at J to 10 bases, leaving 10 bases not matched to a gene. CDR3 loop: CASSFFEDRGSEQFF. The DNA for the CDR3 is TGTGCCAGCAGTTTTTTCGAGGACAGGGGGTCCGAGCAGTTCTTC.

The J gene is TRBJ1-2, the V gene TRBV6-1; 9 positions agree with TRBD1. CDR1 and CDR2 from the germline V gene are MNHNS and SASEGT. V gave up 10 bases and J gave up 3 bases; unmatched junction bases: 6. The CDR3 spans 13 residues. The CDR3 sequence is CATTRQGDYGYTF. The CDR3, as DNA: TGTGCCACCACCCGACAGGGGGACTATGGCTACACCTTC.

The chain carries TRBV7-2 and TRBJ2-7; 8 bases are shared with TRBD2. The CDR3 has 16 residues. After removal of 4 bases from V and 1 base from J, the junction contained 9 bases not matched to a gene. CDR1 and CDR2 from the germline V gene are SGHTA and FQGNSA. CDR3 loop: CASSSPGLGISYEQYF. The CDR3 region has the DNA TGTGCCAGCAGCTCCCCGGGACTAGGAATATCCTACGAGCAGTACTTC.

This rearrangement joins TRBV7-9 to TRBJ1-3, with 7 bases lining up with TRBD1. V gave up 5 bases and J gave up 5 bases; unmatched junction bases: 6. CDR1 is SEHNR and CDR2 is FQNEAQ in the germline V gene (reference sequence). This CDR3 spans 14 amino acids. The CDR3 sequence: CASSGDRDRNTIYF. CDR3 bases: TGTGCCAGCAGCGGAGACAGGGACCGAAACACCATATATTTT.

The chain joins TRBV5-6 to TRBJ1-6; TRBD1 matches at 10 bases. With 3 bases clipped from V and 10 bases from J, the junction kept 7 bases outside the gene matches. The germline V gene has CDR1 SGHDT and CDR2 YYEEEE. The CDR3 loop spans 15 amino acids. The CDR3 loop is CASSSVGTGESPLHF. Here the CDR3 DNA reads TGTGCCAGCAGCTCCGTCGGGACAGGGGAATCACCCCTCCACTTT.

The chain uses TRBV7-9 and TRBJ1-1; D call uncertain. Per germline, CDR1 SEHNR and CDR2 FQNEAQ (reference sequence). Trimming removed 5 bases from V and 0 bases from J, with 22 bases in between. The CDR3 is made up of 18 amino acids. The chain's CDR3 is CASSRPGIFDRLNTEAFF. CDR3 in DNA: TGTGCCAGCAGCCGCCCCGGGATCTTCGACCGACTGAACACTGAAGCTTTCTTT.

This sequence joins TRBV14 and TRBJ2-7; TRBD1 matches 9 bases. The germline V gene has CDR1 SGHDN and CDR2 FVKESK. V shed 1 base and J 6 bases; nucleotides not matched to a gene: 7. This CDR3 comprises 15 residues. The chain's CDR3 is CASSQVGTGNGEQYF. DNA of the CDR3: TGTGCCAGCAGCCAAGTAGGGACAGGGAACGGCGAGCAGTACTTC.

The V and J genes are TRBV9 and TRBJ2-3; possible D gene TRBD2, 5 bases. The CDR3 is made up of 14 amino acids. Deletions cut 10 bases from V and 3 bases from J, with 18 bases between. Germline V gene lookup returns CDR1 SGDLS and CDR2 YYNGEE. As DNA, the CDR3 is TGTGCCTCCGGAAGCGGCCCTTGGACAGATACGCAGTATTTT. This encodes CASGSGPWTDTQYF.

The chain joins TRBV7-2 to TRBJ1-3, with unresolved D. The CDR3 extends over 13 amino acids. Trimming took off 5 bases at V and 8 bases at J, with 13 bases between the two ends. The germline CDR1 and CDR2 sequences are SGHTA and FQGNSA. The CDR3 is CASSPDPRDTIYF. For the CDR3, the DNA is TGTGCCAGCAGCCCCGACCCACGGGACACCATATATTTT.

The chain has TRBV27 and TRBJ2-7; weak D call: TRBD2 (6 bases). CDR1 and CDR2 from the germline V gene are MNHEY and SMNVEV (reference sequence). The CDR3 covers 18 residues. The V end was cut by 4 bases, the J end by 0 bases, with 22 bases between. CDR3 sequence: CASSWGGGQWGSSYEQYF. The CDR3 DNA reads as TGTGCCAGCAGTTGGGGAGGTGGGCAGTGGGGAAGCTCCTACGAGCAGTACTTC.

This clone was observed once. CDR3 nucleotides: TGTGCCAGCAGTGGGTATAAGGGGGAGCAGTACTTC. Amino acid sequence: CASSGYKGEQYF. The J gene is TRBJ2-7, the V gene TRBV2; D is perhaps TRBD1 (5 bases). Germline V CDR1 and CDR2: SNHLY, FYNNEI. The CDR3 totals 12 residues. Trimming took 4 bases from V and 7 from J, leaving 11 bases between them.

This clone was picked up one time. V usage is TRBV9 and J usage is TRBJ1-2, with 9 bases matching TRBD1. J was trimmed by 4 bases and V by 4 bases; bases with no gene match: 8. Germline CDR1 is SGDLS and CDR2 is YYNGEE. This CDR3 is 15 amino acids long. The CDR3 protein is CASSPRDRASYGYTF. The CDR3 DNA follows: TGTGCCAGCAGCCCCCGGGACAGGGCAAGCTATGGCTACACCTTC.

The chain couples TRBV6-1 to TRBJ2-3; 14 bases agree with TRBD2. CDR1 and CDR2 from the germline V gene are MNHNS and SASEGT. J was trimmed by 12 bases and V by 1 base; bases with no gene match: 12. The CDR3 spans 17 residues. The CDR3 spells CASSEGMGTSGGPPQYF. The CDR3 DNA sequence: TGTGCCAGCAGTGAAGGAATGGGGACTAGCGGGGGTCCCCCCCAGTATTTT.

V is TRBV5-4 and J is TRBJ2-3; weak D call: TRBD2 (5 bases). Trimming left V 6 bases short and J 2 bases short, with 10 bases between. CDR1 is SGHNT, CDR2 YYREEE, per germline (reference sequence). The CDR3 length is 13 residues. This chain's CDR3 is CASNSGFTDTQYF. The CDR3 DNA sequence: TGTGCCAGCAACTCGGGGTTCACAGATACGCAGTATTTT.

The J gene is TRBJ2-5, the V gene TRBV7-3; 11 bases are a match to TRBD1. The CDR3 extends over 18 amino acids. V trimming: 5 bases; J trimming: 5 bases; junction bases outside the gene matches: 16. Germline V gene lookup returns CDR1 SGHTA and CDR2 FQGTGA. CDR3 sequence reads: CASSLQPGTGGFGETQYF. The CDR3 DNA is TGTGCCAGCAGCCTCCAGCCCGGGACAGGGGGATTTGGCGAGACCCAGTACTTC.

This clone is categorized as medium-sized. This sequence joins TRBV25-1 and TRBJ1-1, with 7 bases aligning to TRBD1. Germline CDR1 MGHDK, CDR2 SYGVNS. V lost 4 bases and J lost 6; bases outside the gene matches: 8. The CDR3 totals 14 residues. Here the CDR3 reads CASSGDREIAEAFF. DNA for the CDR3: TGTGCCAGCAGTGGCGACAGGGAGATCGCTGAAGCTTTCTTT.

The chain carries TRBV5-4 and TRBJ2-3, with 9 bases identical to TRBD2. The CDR3 extends over 18 amino acids. Germline V gene data show CDR1 as SGHNT and CDR2 as YYREEE (reference sequence). Trimming removed 4 bases from V and 0 bases from J; junction bases left unmatched: 12. CDR3 residues: CASSPRAGGFRSTDTQYF. The CDR3 bases are TGTGCCAGCAGCCCTCGGGCGGGGGGGTTCCGTAGCACAGATACGCAGTATTTT. The full variable domain, rest sourced from reference TRBV5-4 and TRBJ2-3, is ETGVTQSPTHLIKTRGQQVTLRCSSQSGHNTVSWYQQALGQGPQFIFQYYREEENGRGNFPPRFSGLQFPNYSSELNVNALELDDSALYLCASSPRAGGFRSTDTQYFGPGTRLTVL.

The genes are TRBV4-3 and TRBJ2-3; 7 bases map to TRBD2. Germline V gene sequence: CDR1 LGHNA, CDR2 YSLEER. J was trimmed by 7 bases and V by 4 bases; bases with no gene match: 8. The CDR3 is made up of 14 amino acids. The CDR3 region has the DNA TGCGCCAGCAGCCCTGGACTAGGAGAAAATACGCAGTATTTT. This translates into CASSPGLGENTQYF.

This clone was observed a few times. V gene TRBV11-2 combines with J gene TRBJ2-7; 8 bases are shared with TRBD1. The CDR3 runs to 15 residues. Germline CDR1 reads SGHAT; CDR2 reads FQNNGV. V was clipped by 2 bases and J by 4 bases; unmatched bases: 7. CDR3 nucleotide sequence: TGTGCCAGCAGCTTACCATGGACAGGGAAATACGAGCAGTACTTC. Its translation: CASSLPWTGKYEQYF. Using reference TRBV11-2 and TRBJ2-7 for the parts outside the CDR3, the full variable domain is EAGVAQSPRYKIIEKRQSVAFWCNPISGHATLYWYQQILGQGPKLLIQFQNNGVVDDSQLPKDRFSAERLKGVDSTLKIQPAKLEDSAVYLCASSLPWTGKYEQYFGPGTRLTVT.

The CDR3 bases are TGTGCCAGTAGTATACTCCCGGGACAAGTCACCGGGGAGCTGTTTTTT. Its translation: CASSILPGQVTGELFF. This sequence joins TRBV19 and TRBJ2-2; D possibly corresponds to TRBD1 (6 bases). This CDR3 is built from 16 residues. Germline loops: CDR1 LNHDA, CDR2 SQIVND (reference sequence). V shed 2 bases and J shed 4 bases, with 14 bases lying between them.

The rearrangement joins TRBV6-5 to TRBJ2-3, with 10 bases fitting TRBD2. This CDR3 is 14 amino acids long. CDR1 and CDR2 (germline): MNHEY, SVGAGI. J lost 5 bases, V lost 5 bases, and 4 bases had no gene match. The CDR3 DNA is TGTGCCAGCAGTATAGCGGGGGGTCGAGATACGCAGTATTTT. This codes for CASSIAGGRDTQYF.

The genes are TRBV18 and TRBJ2-7; 11 bases are a match to TRBD1. Germline lookup yields CDR1 KGHSH and CDR2 LQKENI. J was trimmed by 7 bases and V by 0 bases; bases with no gene match: 5. The CDR3 extends over 15 amino acids. This chain's CDR3 is CASSPPGQGAREQYF. The CDR3 DNA reads as TGTGCCAGCTCACCACCCGGACAGGGGGCTCGGGAGCAGTACTTC.

The CDR3 DNA is TGCGCCAGCAGCCAAGGCGGACGGGGGAGGGGGTACAATGAGCAGTTCTTC. Residues: CASSQGGRGRGYNEQFF. The V call is TRBV4-3, the J call TRBJ2-1, with D possibly matching TRBD2 (7 bases). V lost 1 base and J lost 4, with 17 bases in between. CDR1 and CDR2 (germline): LGHNA, YSLEER. The length of the CDR3 is 17 residues.

This chain links TRBV4-1 with TRBJ1-5; 9 bases align to TRBD1. Unmatched junction bases numbered 9, after V lost 0 bases and J lost 6 bases. The CDR3 totals 17 residues. Germline-derived CDR1 and CDR2 are MGHRA and YSYEKL. CDR3 bases: TGCGCCAGCAGCCAAGAGTCCGGGACAGGGTTTAGTCAGCCCCAGCATTTT. It specifies CASSQESGTGFSQPQHF.

V is TRBV7-9 and J is TRBJ2-6, with 9 nucleotides matching TRBD1. Germline CDR1 reads SEHNR; CDR2 reads FQNEAQ (reference sequence). This CDR3 is built from 18 residues. V was pared by 5 bases and J by 0 bases, with 8 bases of the junction left unmatched. The CDR3 region is CASSQRGQGISGANVLTF. For the CDR3, the DNA is TGTGCCAGCAGCCAACGGGGACAGGGCATCTCTGGGGCCAACGTCCTGACTTTC. The entire variable domain, with the rest obtained from reference TRBV7-9 and TRBJ2-6, is as follows: DTGVSQNPRHKITKRGQNVTFRCDPISEHNRLYWYRQTLGQGPEFLTYFQNEAQLEKSRLLSDRFSAERPKGSFSTLEIQRTEQGDSAMYLCASSQRGQGISGANVLTFGAGSRLTVL.

The chain carries TRBV7-2 and TRBJ2-1; 7 positions agree with TRBD2. The CDR3 loop spans 14 amino acids. V trimming: 2 bases; J trimming: 7 bases; junction bases outside the gene matches: 5. Germline lookup yields CDR1 SGHTA and CDR2 FQGNSA. CDR3 region: CASSLSGGVNEQFF. The CDR3 DNA sequence: TGTGCCAGCAGCTTATCTGGGGGGGTGAATGAGCAGTTCTTC.